This entry lists 17 T cell receptor beta chains sequenced from one sample in a study of T cell changes during pregnancy in multiple sclerosis. Profiling relied on immunoSEQ multiplex PCR, and the TCRdb table lists in-frame clones only, not all of them. The data contain some 80,000 clones, roughly nine tenths of them seen just once; the ten biggest clones take up roughly 1.4%. The starting material was peripheral blood, obtained before pregnancy. The source is a female donor with multiple sclerosis, enrolled in a pregnancy study.

This clone showed up just a few times. This chain links TRBV10-3 with TRBJ1-2, with a possible D match to TRBD1 (6 bases). The V end lost 4 bases, the J end lost 5 bases, and 11 bases lay between the germline ends. Germline V gene sequence: CDR1 ENHRY, CDR2 SYGVKD. The CDR3 runs to 13 residues. CDR3: CAISAIQGYGYTF. CDR3 sequence (DNA): TGTGCCATCAGTGCCATACAGGGATATGGCTACACCTTC.

This chain uses TRBV6-1 with TRBJ2-2, with no clear D. CDR3 size: 11 residues. Germline CDR1 and CDR2: MNHNS and SASEGT. Trimming pared 11 bases from V and 4 bases from J, leaving 8 bases between. For the CDR3, the DNA is TGTGCCGTGTTCTTCACCGGGGAGCTGTTTTTT. Its translation: CAVFFTGELFF.

As for this clone: The sample holds other DNA sequences that translate to the same CDR3. The V call is TRBV7-9, the J call TRBJ1-2, with D tentatively TRBD1 (5 bases). The germline V and J ends were trimmed by 1 base and 5 bases, with 11 bases remaining between them. The V gene's germline CDR1 is SEHNR and CDR2 FQNEAQ (reference sequence). CDR3 length equals 14 residues. This chain's CDR3 is CASSLGSGTYGYTF. For the CDR3, the DNA is TGTGCCAGCAGCTTAGGATCAGGGACTTATGGCTACACCTTC.

V is TRBV6-1 and J is TRBJ1-1; the D is unclear. The CDR3 is 13 residues long. The germline gives CDR1 MNHNS, CDR2 SASEGT. V lost 3 bases and J lost 10, with 15 bases in between. The DNA for the CDR3 is TGTGCCAGCAGTGACGGACTGGATCGAGGAGCTTTCTTT. It specifies CASSDGLDRGAFF.

This clone was seen only once. The chain has TRBV14 and TRBJ2-5, with 8 bases that match TRBD2. After removal of 6 bases from V and 5 bases from J, the junction contained 5 bases not matched to a gene. Germline loops: CDR1 SGHDN, CDR2 FVKESK. This CDR3 region has 13 residues. Here the CDR3 DNA reads TGTGCCAGCAGGCGGGGGGCGTCGGAGACCCAGTACTTC. This gives the protein CASRRGASETQYF.

This chain uses TRBV19 with TRBJ1-5; D is perhaps TRBD1 (6 bases). In germline, CDR1 is LNHDA, CDR2 SQIVND (reference sequence). V was shortened by 4 bases and J by 0 bases, with 22 bases between the two germline ends. This CDR3 comprises 19 residues. The CDR3 bases are TGTGCCAGTAGTAAGACCCGGGACACCGGATGGATTAGCAATCAGCCCCAGCATTTT. Translated, it gives CASSKTRDTGWISNQPQHF.

This chain connects TRBV6-1 to TRBJ2-3, with D maybe TRBD2 (6 bases). The CDR3 has 15 amino acids. Germline values: CDR1 MNHNS, CDR2 SASEGT. V lost 6 bases and J 3 bases, leaving 16 bases between the germline ends. Here the CDR3 reads CASRNEGLATDTQYF. CDR3 DNA: TGTGCCAGCAGGAACGAGGGTCTAGCGACAGATACGCAGTATTTT.

V and J are TRBV6-4 and TRBJ2-2; D is ambiguous. Per germline, CDR1 MRHNA and CDR2 SNTAGT. V was shortened by 0 bases and J by 3 bases, with 8 bases between the two germline ends. The CDR3 runs 15 residues. CDR3 sequence: CASSDSSVYTGELFF. CDR3 sequence (DNA): TGTGCCAGCAGTGACTCGAGTGTCTACACCGGGGAGCTGTTTTTT.

The rearrangement joins TRBV4-1 to TRBJ2-3, with 13 bases lining up with TRBD2. V dropped 4 bases and J dropped 6; count of bases not matched to a gene: 7. CDR3 length: 16 residues. Germline loops: CDR1 MGHRA, CDR2 YSYEKL. Here the CDR3 DNA reads TGCGCCAGCAGCCTGACTAGCGGGGGGCGGACGGATACGCAGTATTTT. Encoded protein: CASSLTSGGRTDTQYF.

The chain carries TRBV5-4 and TRBJ2-7; 11 positions match TRBD2. Germline CDR1 reads SGHNT; CDR2 reads YYREEE (reference sequence). With V trimmed by 4 bases and J by 3 bases, 6 bases remained unmatched. This CDR3 is 15 amino acids long. The CDR3 sequence is CASSLTSGALYEQYF. The CDR3 nucleotides are TGTGCCAGCAGCCTGACTAGCGGGGCCCTCTACGAGCAGTACTTC.

This clone appeared a single time. CDR3 protein: CASSAAGRFGNTIYF. As DNA, the CDR3 is TGTGCCAGCAGCGCCGCCGGGAGGTTTGGAAACACCATATATTTT. This sequence joins TRBV9 and TRBJ1-3; D gene uncertain. The CDR3 runs to 15 residues. Trimming left V 3 bases short and J 3 bases short, with 13 bases between. Germline V CDR1 and CDR2: SGDLS, YYNGEE.

The chain is built from TRBV7-8 and TRBJ1-3; D unclear. Trimming left V 5 bases short and J 0 bases short, with 5 bases between. The CDR3 is 13 amino acids. Germline V gene data show CDR1 as SGHVS and CDR2 as FQNEAQ. The CDR3 region is CASSGSSGNTIYF. For the CDR3, the DNA is TGTGCCAGCAGCGGTAGCTCTGGAAACACCATATATTTT.

The V call is TRBV4-1, the J call TRBJ2-7; 9 bases match TRBD2. Germline CDR1 and CDR2: MGHRA and YSYEKL. V shed 1 base and J 3 bases; nucleotides not matched to a gene: 7. The CDR3 length is 16 residues. CDR3 sequence: CASSQGFSGSLYEQYF. The CDR3 nucleotides read TGCGCCAGCAGCCAAGGGTTTAGCGGGAGCCTCTACGAGCAGTACTTC.

The rearrangement links TRBV4-1 to TRBJ1-2; TRBD1 matches at 8 bases. The V gene's germline CDR1 is MGHRA and CDR2 YSYEKL. J lost 8 bases, V lost 3 bases, and 8 bases had no gene match. The CDR3 consists of 14 residues. CDR3 in DNA: TGCGCCAGCAGCCAGGTTGGACAGGGAAGGGGCTACACCTTC. This gives the protein CASSQVGQGRGYTF.

The rearrangement uses TRBV15 and TRBJ1-4; perhaps TRBD1 as D (6 bases). CDR3 length: 14 residues. The germline CDR1 and CDR2 sequences are LNHNV and YYDKDF (reference sequence). V shed 4 bases and J shed 12 bases, with 18 bases lying between them. The CDR3 DNA sequence: TGTGCCACCAGCAACCCAACAGGGAACGGAGAACTGTTTTTT. Amino acid sequence: CATSNPTGNGELFF. The variable domain in full, with the rest retrieved from reference TRBV15 and TRBJ1-4, is DAMVIQNPRYQVTQFGKPVTLSCSQTLNHNVMYWYQQKSSQAPKLLFHYYDKDFNNEADTPDNFQSRRPNTSFCFLDIRSPGLGDTAMYLCATSNPTGNGELFFGSGTQLSVL.

This rearrangement joins TRBV6-5 to TRBJ1-2, with a weak D call TRBD1 (6 bases). V was shortened by 6 bases and J by 3 bases, with 14 bases between the two germline ends. CDR1 is MNHEY, CDR2 SVGAGI, per germline. The CDR3 covers 14 residues. CDR3 protein: CASSPGGGDYGYTF. In DNA, the CDR3 is TGTGCCAGCAGCCCGGGCGGGGGCGACTATGGCTACACCTTC.

The genes are TRBV2 and TRBJ2-7; 7 positions match TRBD1. The CDR3 length is 14 residues. Germline loops: CDR1 SNHLY, CDR2 FYNNEI. V lost 7 bases to trimming and J lost 5 bases; unmatched junction nucleotides: 11. The CDR3 here is CASTGTEQVDEQYF. DNA of the CDR3: TGTGCCAGCACAGGGACAGAGCAAGTGGACGAGCAGTACTTC. Complete variable domain (other parts from reference TRBV2 and TRBJ2-7): EPEVTQTPSHQVTQMGQEVILRCVPISNHLYFYWYRQILGQKVEFLVSFYNNEISEKSEIFDDQFSVERPDGSNFTLKIRSTKLEDSAMYFCASTGTEQVDEQYFGPGTRLTVT.